The 4 T cell receptor beta chains given below trace back to one sample, sequenced in a study of beta chain features in type 1 diabetes. Whole-study results and caveats: Moderate yet significant TCRB CDR3 shortening was seen in Type 1 diabetes patients in all four CD4+ subsets.

Isolated RNA was reverse transcribed in full, so expressed TCRB transcripts were sequenced. Clones were sequenced by immunoSEQ multiplex PCR, and TCRdb holds only the in-frame ones, with some missing. The repertoire holds about 99,000 clones, 25% to 35% seen once, with roughly 0.5% in the top ten. Their antigens are not known. The sequencing sample was made of central memory CD4+ T cells from blood. The origin of the receptors is a woman between 18 and 29 years old with type 1 diabetes.

The V call is TRBV10-3, the J call TRBJ2-3, with D hard to call. V lost 4 bases and J 4 bases, leaving 3 bases between the germline ends. Germline CDR1 reads ENHRY; CDR2 reads SYGVKD. This CDR3 is built from 11 residues. The CDR3 DNA sequence: TGTGCCATCAGTGCTGCAGATACGCAGTATTTT. This sequence encodes CAISAADTQYF.

The sample holds a few counts of this clone. The chain joins TRBV5-1 to TRBJ2-1, with 9 bases lining up with TRBD2. V was pared by 2 bases and J by 8 bases, with 5 bases of the junction left unmatched. The CDR3 contains 14 residues. Germline V gene sequence: CDR1 SGHRS, CDR2 YFSETQ. This CDR3 reads CASSFGGRGDEQFF. For the CDR3, the DNA is TGCGCCAGCAGCTTTGGCGGGAGGGGTGATGAGCAGTTCTTC.

The chain uses TRBV11-2 and TRBJ2-3; D unclear. Looked up from germline, CDR1 is SGHAT and CDR2 is FQNNGV. The CDR3 is 16 residues long. Trimming stripped 1 base from V and 2 bases from J, with 13 bases between. CDR3 coding DNA: TGTGCCAGCAGCTTAGGTATGAACACAGACACAGATACGCAGTATTTT. It is translated as CASSLGMNTDTDTQYF.

The CDR3 loop reads CASSLHGTGRSRDTQYF. The CDR3 nucleotides are TGTGCCAGCAGCTTACATGGGACAGGGCGCTCGAGGGATACGCAGTATTTT. The chain has TRBV7-9 and TRBJ2-3; 9 positions match TRBD1. Losses at the gene ends were 2 bases for V and 6 bases for J; bases not matched to a gene: 12. This CDR3 contains 17 residues. Germline V gene lookup returns CDR1 SEHNR and CDR2 FQNEAQ (reference sequence). The whole variable domain, remainder taken from reference TRBV7-9 and TRBJ2-3, is DTGVSQNPRHKITKRGQNVTFRCDPISEHNRLYWYRQTLGQGPEFLTYFQNEAQLEKSRLLSDRFSAERPKGSFSTLEIQRTEQGDSAMYLCASSLHGTGRSRDTQYFGPGTRLTVL.